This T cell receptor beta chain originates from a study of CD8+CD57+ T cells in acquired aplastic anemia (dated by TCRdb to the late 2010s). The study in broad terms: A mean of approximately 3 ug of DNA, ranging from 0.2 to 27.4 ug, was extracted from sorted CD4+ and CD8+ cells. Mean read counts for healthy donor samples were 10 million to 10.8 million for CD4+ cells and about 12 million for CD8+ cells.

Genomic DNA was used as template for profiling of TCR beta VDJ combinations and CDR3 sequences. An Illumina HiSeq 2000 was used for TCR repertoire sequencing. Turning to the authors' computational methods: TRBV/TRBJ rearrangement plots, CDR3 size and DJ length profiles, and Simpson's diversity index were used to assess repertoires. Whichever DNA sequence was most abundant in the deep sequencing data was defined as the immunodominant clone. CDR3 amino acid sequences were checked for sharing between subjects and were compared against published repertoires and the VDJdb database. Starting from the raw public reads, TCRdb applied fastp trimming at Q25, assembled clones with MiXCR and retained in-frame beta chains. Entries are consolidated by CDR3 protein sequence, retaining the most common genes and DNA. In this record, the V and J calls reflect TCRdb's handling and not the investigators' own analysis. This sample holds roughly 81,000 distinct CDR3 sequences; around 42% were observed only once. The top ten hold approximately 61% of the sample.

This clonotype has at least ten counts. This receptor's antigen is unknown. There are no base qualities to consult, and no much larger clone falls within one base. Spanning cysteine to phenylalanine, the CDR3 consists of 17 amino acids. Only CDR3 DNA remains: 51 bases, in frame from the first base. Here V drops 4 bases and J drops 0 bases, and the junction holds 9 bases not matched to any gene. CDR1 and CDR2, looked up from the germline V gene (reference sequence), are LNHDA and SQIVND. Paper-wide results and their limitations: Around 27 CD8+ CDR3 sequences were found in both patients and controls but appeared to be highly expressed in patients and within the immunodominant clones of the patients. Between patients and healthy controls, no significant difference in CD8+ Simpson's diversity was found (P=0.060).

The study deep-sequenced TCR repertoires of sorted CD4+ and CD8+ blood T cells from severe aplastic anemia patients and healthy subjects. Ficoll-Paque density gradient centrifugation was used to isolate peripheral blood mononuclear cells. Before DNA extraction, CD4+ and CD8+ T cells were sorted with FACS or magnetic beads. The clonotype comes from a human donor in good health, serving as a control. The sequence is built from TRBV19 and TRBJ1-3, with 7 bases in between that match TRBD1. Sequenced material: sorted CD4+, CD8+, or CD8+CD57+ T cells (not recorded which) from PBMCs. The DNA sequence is TGTGCCAGTAGTACCCTGGACAGGTCCAGCTCTGGAAACACCATATATTTT. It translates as CASSTLDRSSSGNTIYF.